This entry lists 11 T cell receptor beta chains sequenced from one sample in a study of post-analysis software for immune sequencing data. Points from the study as a whole: Higher frequency in patients than in controls was seen for roughly five TRBV segments, with TRBV5-6, TRBV5-1 and TRBV20-1 among them.

These TCRs are of unknown antigen specificity. The TCR beta cDNA libraries contained unique molecular identifiers. Via MiXCR, TCRdb re-called the PCR reads, giving one row per CDR3 protein. The sample yields a few hundred thousand distinct CDR3 sequences, 40% to 55% seen once. The sample was blood. These TCRs come from a girl between 5 and 17 years old with multiple sclerosis.

The chain joins TRBV20-1 to TRBJ2-6, with D unresolved. Between the trimmed V and J ends, which lost 4 bases and 1 base, there was a span of 8 bases. The CDR3 loop spans 14 amino acids. The germline V gene encodes CDR1 DFQATT and CDR2 SNEGSKA (reference sequence). CDR3 residues: CSAIDGSGANVLTF. The CDR3, as DNA: TGCAGTGCTATCGACGGTTCTGGGGCCAACGTCCTGACTTTC.

In its sample, this clonotype was seen a few times. The chain links TRBV7-6 to TRBJ2-3; D is possibly TRBD2 (6 bases). The CDR3 is 13 residues long. The V gene's germline CDR1 is SGHVS and CDR2 FNYEAQ. V lost 10 bases to trimming and J lost 6 bases, with 17 bases between them. The CDR3 is CATGRTLTDTQYF. In DNA, the CDR3 is TGTGCCACGGGGAGGACTCTCACCGATACGCAGTATTTT. The variable domain in full, completed from reference TRBV7-6 and TRBJ2-3, reads GAGVSQSPRYKVTKRGQDVALRCDPISGHVSLYWYRQALGQGPEFLTYFNYEAQQDKSGLPNDRFSAERPEGSISTLTIQRTEQRDSAMYRCATGRTLTDTQYFGPGTRLTVL.

This chain uses TRBV4-3 with TRBJ2-5; perhaps TRBD2 as D (5 bases). The CDR3 length is 15 residues. Germline CDR1 LGHNA, CDR2 YSLEER. Trimming took off 1 base at V and 11 bases at J, with 20 bases between the two ends. The CDR3, as DNA: TGCGCCAGCAGCCAAGCAATTGTCGTCGCTAGCCTGCAGTACTTC. Its protein is CASSQAIVVASLQYF.

This clonotype was counted many times. This sequence joins TRBV5-1 and TRBJ2-7; possibly TRBD1 for D (6 bases). The V end was cut by 2 bases, the J end by 5 bases, with 17 bases between. CDR1 is SGHRS, CDR2 YFSETQ, per germline. The CDR3 has 15 residues. CDR3 nucleotide sequence: TGCGCCAGCAGCTTCGCCGGGACAAAGAAAAACGAGCAGTACTTC. Translation: CASSFAGTKKNEQYF. The variable domain in full, completed from reference TRBV5-1 and TRBJ2-7, reads KAGVTQTPRYLIKTRGQQVTLSCSPISGHRSVSWYQQTPGQGLQFLFEYFSETQRNKGNFPGRFSGRQFSNSRSEMNVSTLELGDSALYLCASSFAGTKKNEQYFGPGTRLTVT.

V is TRBV7-8 and J is TRBJ2-1, with 10 bases lining up with TRBD1. Germline V gives CDR1 SGHVS, CDR2 FQNEAQ. V gave up 1 base and J gave up 3 bases; unmatched junction bases: 3. The CDR3 has 16 residues. The CDR3 loop reads CASSLGWTGGYNEQFF. CDR3 coding DNA: TGTGCCAGCAGCTTAGGATGGACAGGGGGCTACAATGAGCAGTTCTTC.

This clonotype was detected once. The chain employs TRBV6-5 and TRBJ2-1, with D unresolved. The germline V and J ends were trimmed by 5 bases and 8 bases, with 13 bases remaining between them. This CDR3 contains 13 residues. The V gene's germline CDR1 is MNHEY and CDR2 SVGAGI. This CDR3 reads CASSHGPRYEQFF. The CDR3 DNA reads as TGTGCCAGCAGTCACGGTCCACGGTATGAGCAGTTCTTC.

The chain employs TRBV7-2 and TRBJ2-7; 14 bases fit TRBD2. The V and J ends lost 4 bases and 4 bases, in that order; junction bases with no gene match: 15. Germline V CDR1 and CDR2: SGHTA, FQGNSA. The CDR3 is 19 residues long. This CDR3 reads CASSSLPETSGRVGYEQYF. The CDR3 DNA sequence: TGTGCCAGCAGCTCCCTCCCCGAGACTAGCGGGAGGGTTGGTTACGAGCAGTACTTC.

V and J are TRBV29-1 and TRBJ2-5, with 7 bases lining up with TRBD2. The CDR3 sequence is 14 residues long. The germline CDR1 and CDR2 sequences are SQVTM and ANQGSEA. Trimming took 4 bases from V and 3 from J; bases not matched to a gene: 8. CDR3 nucleotide sequence: TGCAGCGTTGTGCTAGCGGTACATAAAGAGACCCAGTACTTC. Protein sequence: CSVVLAVHKETQYF.

The chain has TRBV6-6 and TRBJ2-7; 7 bases agree with TRBD1. Germline V gives CDR1 MNHNY, CDR2 SVGAGI (reference sequence). The CDR3 runs to 15 residues. V lost 5 bases to trimming and J lost 2 bases; unmatched junction nucleotides: 9. CDR3 in amino acids: CASSDPRDRTYEQYF. The DNA for the CDR3 is TGTGCCAGCAGTGACCCCCGGGACAGAACCTACGAGCAGTACTTC.

The V call is TRBV4-2, the J call TRBJ2-7; 7 bases are shared with TRBD1. The germline gives CDR1 LGHNA, CDR2 YNFKEQ. Losses at the gene ends were 0 bases for V and 2 bases for J; bases not matched to a gene: 4. CDR3 size: 15 residues. CDR3 in DNA: TGTGCCAGCAGCCAAGATGTGACAGGGACCTACGAGCAGTACTTC. This encodes CASSQDVTGTYEQYF.

The chain links TRBV6-5 to TRBJ2-1; 12 bases map to TRBD1. The CDR3 loop spans 15 amino acids. Looked up from germline, CDR1 is MNHEY and CDR2 is SVGAGI. The trim removed 4 bases at V and 8 bases at J, leaving 6 bases unmatched. CDR3 protein: CASSSPGQGAYEQFF. CDR3 DNA sequence: TGTGCCAGCAGTTCCCCGGGACAGGGGGCTTATGAGCAGTTCTTC.